Shown below are 10 T cell receptor beta chains from a single sample sequenced in a study of identical twins (dated by TCRdb to the mid-2010s). The library was obtained by 5' RACE. TCRdb shows the sequencer as Illumina HiSeq 2000. TCRdb ran its own pipeline on the public reads, namely fastp trimming at Q25 and MiXCR clone calling, and kept in-frame beta chains. Every CDR3 protein is listed once, alongside the most common genes and DNA of its rows. For this sample there are 150,000 or so distinct CDR3 sequences; roughly 3.2% appear just once. The top ten clones comprise around 8.1% of the sample. Sequencing was performed on memory T cells sorted from blood. The sample's cell subset or site label, in plain terms: CD45RO+ enriched T cells. All receptors derive from a man between 18 and 29 years old in good health.

This chain uses TRBV25-1 with TRBJ1-5; D gene uncertain. V lost 8 bases and J 7 bases, leaving 12 bases between the germline ends. The CDR3 totals 12 residues. Germline values: CDR1 MGHDK, CDR2 SYGVNS. The CDR3 nucleotides read TGTGCCAGCGGTAGCGGTGTCCAGCCCCAGCATTTT. As protein: CASGSGVQPQHF.

The gene calls are TRBV2 and TRBJ2-7; 10 positions match TRBD2. With V trimmed by 1 base and J by 5 bases, 5 bases remained unmatched. Per germline, CDR1 SNHLY and CDR2 FYNNEI. CDR3 length: 15 residues. This CDR3 is CASSEGLAGAHEQYF. The CDR3 DNA reads as TGTGCCAGCAGTGAAGGCCTAGCGGGAGCCCACGAGCAGTACTTC. The full variable domain, its missing parts supplied by reference TRBV2 and TRBJ2-7, is EPEVTQTPSHQVTQMGQEVILRCVPISNHLYFYWYRQILGQKVEFLVSFYNNEISEKSEIFDDQFSVERPDGSNFTLKIRSTKLEDSAMYFCASSEGLAGAHEQYFGPGTRLTVT.

This clonotype was recorded a few times. V gene TRBV5-1 combines with J gene TRBJ2-6; possibly TRBD1 or TRBD2 for D (5 bases each). Trimming took 0 bases from V and 0 from J, leaving 10 bases between them. Germline CDR1 and CDR2: SGHRS and YFSETQ. The CDR3 totals 17 residues. The CDR3 here is CASSLAGGVSGANVLTF. The CDR3, as DNA: TGCGCCAGCAGCTTGGCTGGGGGTGTCTCTGGGGCCAACGTCCTGACTTTC.

This clonotype was recorded at least ten times. V gene TRBV29-1 combines with J gene TRBJ1-3; maybe TRBD1 (5 bases). CDR3 length: 13 residues. Germline V gene lookup returns CDR1 SQVTM and CDR2 ANQGSEA. V was shortened by 3 bases and J by 0 bases, with 6 bases between the two germline ends. The CDR3 protein is CSVDGGSGNTIYF. The CDR3 DNA reads TGCAGCGTTGACGGGGGCTCTGGAAACACCATATATTTT.

The chain is built from TRBV6-2 or TRBV6-3 and TRBJ1-5; no clear D gene. The CDR3 has 16 residues. The germline V gene has CDR1 MNHEY and CDR2 SVGEGT. V gave up 4 bases and J gave up 5 bases, with 18 bases separating them. CDR3 protein: CASSCTARLKDQPQHF. The CDR3 DNA is TGTGCCAGCAGTTGCACTGCCCGACTCAAAGATCAGCCCCAGCATTTT.

This clonotype has ten or more counts. The chain recombines TRBV6-1 with TRBJ2-7, with D unresolved. Trimming took off 4 bases at V and 0 bases at J, with 13 bases between the two ends. CDR3 length equals 15 residues. CDR1 and CDR2 (germline): MNHNS, SASEGT. The CDR3 nucleotides are TGTGCCAGCAGTGTGGATAGCCCCAGCTCCTACGAGCAGTACGTC. Amino acid sequence: CASSVDSPSSYEQYV.

This clonotype was seen at least ten times. J is TRBJ2-3 and V is TRBV25-1; 8 bases map to TRBD2. With 5 bases clipped from V and 2 bases from J, the junction kept 9 bases outside the gene matches. The germline V gene encodes CDR1 MGHDK and CDR2 SYGVNS. The CDR3 is made up of 16 amino acids. The DNA for the CDR3 is TGTGCCAGCAGTTCCCAGGTAGCGGGGCTCACAGATACGCAGTATTTT. Translation gives CASSSQVAGLTDTQYF.

This clonotype was observed a handful of times. The chain uses TRBV13 and TRBJ2-3, with D unresolved. The CDR3 runs to 16 residues. The germline CDR1 and CDR2 sequences are PRHDT and FYEKMQ (reference sequence). Between the trimmed V and J ends, which lost 2 bases and 0 bases, there was a span of 12 bases. The CDR3 region has the DNA TGTGCCAGCAGCTTAAGGCGGACCTCTAGCACAGATACGCAGTATTTT. Its translation is CASSLRRTSSTDTQYF. The full variable domain, its missing parts supplied by reference TRBV13 and TRBJ2-3, is AAGVIQSPRHLIKEKRETATLKCYPIPRHDTVYWYQQGPGQDPQFLISFYEKMQSDKGSIPDRFSAQQFSDYHSELNMSSLELGDSALYFCASSLRRTSSTDTQYFGPGTRLTVL.

Many counts were recorded for this clonotype. V and J are TRBV29-1 and TRBJ2-5; D gene ambiguous. The CDR3 covers 12 residues. V shed 5 bases and J shed 2 bases, with 9 bases lying between them. The germline CDR1 and CDR2 sequences are SQVTM and ANQGSEA. CDR3 residues: CSVSDGQETQYF. The DNA of the CDR3 is TGCAGCGTTTCCGACGGGCAAGAGACCCAGTACTTC.

This clonotype was recorded a few times. The chain employs TRBV2 and TRBJ1-1; TRBD1 matches at 7 bases. This CDR3 is 13 amino acids long. V was clipped by 8 bases and J by 11 bases; unmatched bases: 14. Germline V gene lookup returns CDR1 SNHLY and CDR2 FYNNEI. The CDR3 is CASGTDPKIGAFF. CDR3 nucleotide sequence: TGTGCCAGCGGGACAGACCCGAAAATCGGCGCTTTCTTT.